These T cell receptor beta chains were read from a single sample in a study of T-cell reconstitution after alpha-beta-depleted transplantation in children. TCRdb used MiXCR to reprocess the PCR reads, holding one entry per CDR3 protein. The top ten hold 2% to 2.5% of the sample, which has roughly 500,000 distinct CDR3 sequences, approximately 32% seen once. Source: PBMCs from the stem cell graft donor, taken from the stem cell graft. The source is a human donor who donated a stem cell graft to a child with aplastic anemia. Both conserved end residues are part of each CDR3. The order of the fields is CDR3 protein, CDR3 DNA, clone size, V gene, J gene, D gene. D genes are given only for firm matches. Some rows mark clone size as missing; the rest say once, few, many or name a class of expanded clone.

CDR3aa: CASSQFLGAGTEAFF
CDR3nt: TGCGCCAGCAGCCAATTCCTTGGGGCTGGTACTGAAGCTTTCTTT
abundance: -
v_gene: TRBV4-1
j_gene: TRBJ1-1
d_gene: -

CDR3aa: CASTADRAGTGELFF
CDR3nt: TGTGCCAGTACCGCAGACAGGGCGGGCACCGGGGAGCTGTTTTTT
abundance: -
v_gene: TRBV19
j_gene: TRBJ2-2
d_gene: TRBD1

CDR3aa: CSASYGRAGGETQYF
CDR3nt: TGCAGTGCTAGTTACGGGAGGGCGGGGGGAGAGACCCAGTACTTC
abundance: few
v_gene: TRBV20-1
j_gene: TRBJ2-5
d_gene: TRBD2

CDR3aa: CASSSRQGLSTDTQYF
CDR3nt: TGTGCCAGCAGTTCCCGACAGGGGCTTTCCACAGATACGCAGTATTTT
abundance: -
v_gene: TRBV12-3/TRBV12-4
j_gene: TRBJ2-3
d_gene: TRBD1

CDR3aa: CASSPGTTTTDTQYF
CDR3nt: TGCGCCAGCAGCCCAGGGACTACTACCACAGATACGCAGTATTTT
abundance: few
v_gene: TRBV4-1
j_gene: TRBJ2-3
d_gene: TRBD2

CDR3aa: CASSPDRVGGELFF
CDR3nt: TGCGCCAGCAGCCCGGACAGGGTCGGCGGGGAGCTGTTTTTT
abundance: -
v_gene: TRBV5-1
j_gene: TRBJ2-2
d_gene: TRBD1

CDR3aa: CASRGGTGDRLGEQFF
CDR3nt: TGCGCCAGCAGGGGCGGGACAGGGGATAGGTTGGGTGAGCAGTTCTTC
abundance: few
v_gene: TRBV5-1
j_gene: TRBJ2-1
d_gene: TRBD1

CDR3aa: CATSDVMGLAAPNDYNEQFF
CDR3nt: TGTGCCACCAGTGATGTTATGGGACTAGCGGCCCCCAATGACTACAATGAGCAGTTCTTC
abundance: few
v_gene: TRBV24-1
j_gene: TRBJ2-1
d_gene: TRBD2

CDR3aa: CSARALAPRGHEQFF
CDR3nt: TGCAGTGCTAGGGCACTAGCACCCAGGGGCCATGAGCAGTTCTTC
abundance: few
v_gene: TRBV20-1
j_gene: TRBJ2-1
d_gene: -

CDR3aa: CSARDERQILNTEAFF
CDR3nt: TGCAGTGCTAGAGATGAACGACAGATCCTGAACACTGAAGCTTTCTTT
abundance: few
v_gene: TRBV20-1
j_gene: TRBJ1-1
d_gene: -

CDR3aa: CASSAKGQGNYEQYF
CDR3nt: TGTGCCAGCAGCGCGAAAGGACAGGGAAACTACGAGCAGTACTTC
abundance: -
v_gene: TRBV9
j_gene: TRBJ2-7
d_gene: TRBD1

CDR3aa: CSVAGGSTNEKLFF
CDR3nt: TGCAGCGTTGCAGGGGGCTCAACTAATGAAAAACTGTTTTTT
abundance: -
v_gene: TRBV29-1
j_gene: TRBJ1-4
d_gene: TRBD1

CDR3aa: CASSSFDEQFF
CDR3nt: TGTGCCAGCAGCTCCTTCGATGAGCAGTTCTTC
abundance: -
v_gene: TRBV7-2
j_gene: TRBJ2-1
d_gene: -

CDR3aa: CASSLDELEDSSSYNEQFF
CDR3nt: TGTGCCAGCAGCTTGGATGAATTGGAGGACAGCAGCTCCTACAATGAGCAGTTCTTC
abundance: -
v_gene: TRBV5-4
j_gene: TRBJ2-1
d_gene: -

CDR3aa: CSATVAGANYEQYF
CDR3nt: TGCAGTGCTACAGTGGCAGGGGCCAACTACGAGCAGTACTTC
abundance: -
v_gene: TRBV20-1
j_gene: TRBJ2-7
d_gene: -

CDR3aa: CATSRDRASGSGADTQYF
CDR3nt: TGTGCCACCAGCAGAGATAGGGCTAGCGGGAGTGGTGCAGATACGCAGTATTTT
abundance: -
v_gene: TRBV15
j_gene: TRBJ2-3
d_gene: TRBD2

CDR3aa: CASSQGWGTEAFF
CDR3nt: TGTGCCAGCAGTCAGGGATGGGGCACTGAAGCTTTCTTT
abundance: few
v_gene: TRBV25-1
j_gene: TRBJ1-1
d_gene: -

CDR3aa: CATSDEGQGASPPQHF
CDR3nt: TGTGCCACCAGTGATGAGGGACAGGGGGCCAGCCCTCCCCAGCATTTT
abundance: few
v_gene: TRBV24-1
j_gene: TRBJ1-5
d_gene: TRBD1

CDR3aa: CASSSGTPAHEQYF
CDR3nt: TGCGCCAGCAGCTCTGGAACACCAGCCCACGAGCAGTACTTC
abundance: -
v_gene: TRBV5-1
j_gene: TRBJ2-7
d_gene: -

CDR3aa: CASSPGGTGPNEQFF
CDR3nt: TGTGCCAGCAGTCCAGGGGGGACGGGGCCGAATGAGCAGTTCTTC
abundance: -
v_gene: TRBV6-1
j_gene: TRBJ2-1
d_gene: -

CDR3aa: CASRPTGVETQYF
CDR3nt: TGTGCCAGCAGGCCGACAGGCGTGGAGACCCAGTACTTC
abundance: -
v_gene: TRBV5-5
j_gene: TRBJ2-5
d_gene: -

CDR3aa: CASSLVAGEFDTQYF
CDR3nt: TGTGCCAGCAGCTTAGTAGCGGGAGAATTCGATACGCAGTATTTT
abundance: -
v_gene: TRBV5-4
j_gene: TRBJ2-3
d_gene: TRBD2

CDR3aa: CSAPPGGANLFAETQYF
CDR3nt: TGCAGTGCTCCCCCGGGGGGGGCAAACCTGTTTGCGGAGACCCAGTACTTC
abundance: -
v_gene: TRBV20-1
j_gene: TRBJ2-5
d_gene: TRBD2

CDR3aa: CASSPTWGGGYEAFF
CDR3nt: TGTGCCAGCAGCCCCACCTGGGGTGGGGGTTACGAAGCTTTCTTT
abundance: few
v_gene: TRBV9
j_gene: TRBJ1-1
d_gene: -

CDR3aa: CASSLTGQPNTGELFF
CDR3nt: TGCGCCAGCAGCTTGACGGGACAGCCGAACACCGGGGAGCTGTTTTTT
abundance: -
v_gene: TRBV5-1
j_gene: TRBJ2-2
d_gene: TRBD1

CDR3aa: CAISEPPGLAGERNTQYF
CDR3nt: TGTGCCATCAGTGAGCCCCCGGGACTAGCGGGAGAAAGGAATACGCAGTATTTT
abundance: -
v_gene: TRBV10-3
j_gene: TRBJ2-3
d_gene: TRBD2

CDR3aa: CASSQGASYTGELFF
CDR3nt: TGCGCCAGCAGCCAAGGGGCTAGCTACACCGGGGAGCTGTTTTTT
abundance: few
v_gene: TRBV4-3
j_gene: TRBJ2-2
d_gene: -

CDR3aa: CASSPIPGTGQSEAFF
CDR3nt: TGTGCCAGCAGCCCGATACCCGGGACAGGGCAATCTGAAGCTTTCTTT
abundance: -
v_gene: TRBV7-9
j_gene: TRBJ1-1
d_gene: TRBD1

CDR3aa: CASSLDDVGYGYTF
CDR3nt: TGCGCCAGCAGCTTGGACGACGTGGGTTATGGCTACACCTTC
abundance: few
v_gene: TRBV5-1
j_gene: TRBJ1-2
d_gene: -

CDR3aa: CSARGRTGPYEQYF
CDR3nt: TGCAGTGCTAGAGGGAGGACAGGACCCTACGAGCAGTACTTC
abundance: -
v_gene: TRBV20-1
j_gene: TRBJ2-7
d_gene: TRBD1

CDR3aa: CASSFMTASKNIQYF
CDR3nt: TGCGCCAGCAGCTTTATGACAGCATCCAAAAACATTCAGTACTTC
abundance: -
v_gene: TRBV5-1
j_gene: TRBJ2-4
d_gene: -

CDR3aa: CASSRDRGTYNEQFF
CDR3nt: TGTGCCAGCAGCCGGGACAGGGGGACCTACAATGAGCAGTTCTTC
abundance: -
v_gene: TRBV7-3
j_gene: TRBJ2-1
d_gene: TRBD1

CDR3aa: CASSEGARETQYF
CDR3nt: TGTGCCAGCAGCGAAGGGGCCCGAGAGACCCAGTACTTC
abundance: -
v_gene: TRBV9
j_gene: TRBJ2-5
d_gene: -

CDR3aa: CASSVQQGANYGYTF
CDR3nt: TGTGCCAGCAGCGTACAACAAGGAGCTAACTATGGCTACACCTTC
abundance: -
v_gene: TRBV9
j_gene: TRBJ1-2
d_gene: -

CDR3aa: CASSLRDLGEEAFF
CDR3nt: TGTGCCAGCAGCTTGCGGGACCTTGGGGAGGAAGCTTTCTTT
abundance: -
v_gene: TRBV5-5
j_gene: TRBJ1-1
d_gene: -

CDR3aa: CASSLQGAGEQFF
CDR3nt: TGTGCCAGCAGCTTACAGGGTGCGGGTGAGCAGTTCTTC
abundance: -
v_gene: TRBV7-2
j_gene: TRBJ2-1
d_gene: -

CDR3aa: CASSLFGPMNTEAFF
CDR3nt: TGTGCCAGCAGCTTGTTTGGGCCAATGAACACTGAAGCTTTCTTT
abundance: -
v_gene: TRBV5-4
j_gene: TRBJ1-1
d_gene: -

CDR3aa: CASSYGGMAYEQYF
CDR3nt: TGTGCCAGCAGTTACGGGGGAATGGCCTACGAGCAGTACTTC
abundance: few
v_gene: TRBV6-2/TRBV6-3
j_gene: TRBJ2-7
d_gene: -

CDR3aa: CASSSYNEQYF
CDR3nt: TGTGCCAGCAGTTCGTACAACGAGCAGTACTTC
abundance: -
v_gene: TRBV28
j_gene: TRBJ2-7
d_gene: -